The 29 T cell receptor beta chains listed next were all sequenced from one sample in a study of blood T cell repertoires in COVID-19. The repertoire was sequenced with immunoSEQ multiplex PCR; TCRdb's copy has only in-frame clones and lacks some. The repertoire holds 430,000 or so clones, with 70% to 90% as singletons. Sequencing was performed on PBMCs or T cells enriched from blood (not recorded which). These receptors all stem from a woman under 30 who had been exposed to COVID-19.

The chain couples TRBV6-5 to TRBJ1-1; the D is unclear. This CDR3 is 15 amino acids long. Trimming shortened V by 0 bases and J by 3 bases, and 11 bases separated the two germline ends. Per the germline V gene, CDR1 is MNHEY and CDR2 is SVGAGI. CDR3 residues: CASSYSYGVDTEAFF. The CDR3, as DNA: TGTGCCAGCAGTTACTCGTACGGGGTAGACACTGAAGCTTTCTTT.

This clone was counted only a few times. V and J are TRBV3-1 (or the pseudogene TRBV3-2) and TRBJ1-6; no definite D call. Trimming removed 3 bases from V and 7 bases from J, with 10 bases in between. Germline lookup yields CDR1 LGHDT and CDR2 YNNKEL (reference sequence). This CDR3 is built from 14 residues. CDR3 sequence (DNA): TGTGCCAGCAGCCATCGGGAAGCAAATTCACCCCTCCACTTT. The encoded protein is CASSHREANSPLHF.

CDR3 protein: CASSTGLAGGPYNEQFF. The DNA of the CDR3 is TGTGCCAGCAGCACGGGACTAGCGGGAGGGCCGTACAATGAGCAGTTCTTC. The rearrangement joins TRBV13 to TRBJ2-1, with 16 bases lining up with TRBD2. This CDR3 is 17 amino acids long. Germline V lookup: CDR1 PRHDT, CDR2 FYEKMQ (reference sequence). With V trimmed by 5 bases and J by 4 bases, 5 bases remained unmatched.

The chain joins TRBV19 to TRBJ2-6; weak D call: TRBD1 (6 bases). Trimming pared 3 bases from V and 0 bases from J, leaving 15 bases between. Per germline, CDR1 LNHDA and CDR2 SQIVND (reference sequence). The CDR3 covers 18 residues. This CDR3 reads CASSILTGGRSGANVLTF. The CDR3 DNA reads TGTGCCAGTAGTATTTTGACTGGGGGCCGCTCTGGGGCCAACGTCCTGACTTTC.

This chain joins TRBV24-1 and TRBJ1-5, with TRBD1 matching over 9 bases. The CDR3 has 16 residues. Germline lookup yields CDR1 KGHDR and CDR2 SFDVKD. V lost 3 bases and J lost 6; bases outside the gene matches: 8. CDR3 sequence reads: CATSDMTGGTGQPQHF. In DNA, the CDR3 is TGTGCCACCAGTGATATGACAGGGGGAACGGGTCAGCCCCAGCATTTT.

The chain recombines TRBV28 with TRBJ2-7, with D possibly matching TRBD2 (6 bases). CDR1 and CDR2 from the germline V gene are MDHEN and SYDVKM. Deletions cut 8 bases from V and 3 bases from J, with 8 bases between. The CDR3 loop spans 11 amino acids. The CDR3 loop is CASQAGYEQYF. The CDR3 DNA is TGTGCCAGCCAAGCGGGCTACGAGCAGTACTTC.

V and J are TRBV5-1 and TRBJ2-2, with 9 bases lining up with TRBD2. Germline lookup yields CDR1 SGHRS and CDR2 YFSETQ. The J segment lost 4 bases and the V segment lost 3 bases, leaving 16 bases of the junction unmatched. CDR3 length: 19 residues. The CDR3 loop reads CASSSRASGNPRRTGELFF. The CDR3 DNA reads as TGCGCCAGCAGCTCCCGGGCTAGCGGGAACCCTCGACGCACCGGGGAGCTGTTTTTT.

There are a few counts of this clone. The chain recombines TRBV29-1 with TRBJ1-4, with 7 positions matching TRBD1. This CDR3 spans 13 amino acids. The V segment lost 6 bases and the J segment 6 bases; nucleotides outside the gene matches: 7. Germline CDR1 and CDR2: SQVTM and ANQGSEA. In DNA, the CDR3 is TGCAGCGTATCCGGGACAGACCATGAAAAACTGTTTTTT. It is translated as CSVSGTDHEKLFF.

The J gene is TRBJ2-2, the V gene TRBV14; 10 nucleotides line up with TRBD1. J lost 7 bases, V lost 4 bases, and 12 bases had no gene match. The CDR3 has 17 residues. Germline V gives CDR1 SGHDN, CDR2 FVKESK. The chain's CDR3 is CASSPTSGTGAGGELFF. As DNA, the CDR3 is TGTGCCAGCAGCCCAACCTCCGGGACAGGGGCTGGCGGGGAGCTGTTTTTT.

The chain combines TRBV3-1 (or the pseudogene TRBV3-2) with TRBJ2-5, with no clear D. The germline V and J ends were trimmed by 0 bases and 3 bases, with 8 bases remaining between them. Germline V gene sequence: CDR1 LGHDT, CDR2 YNNKEL (reference sequence). The CDR3 spans 14 residues. Here the CDR3 DNA reads TGTGCCAGCAGCCAAGATGCCAGGAAAGAGACCCAGTACTTC. Protein sequence: CASSQDARKETQYF.

The gene calls are TRBV24-1 and TRBJ2-2; D uncertain. The CDR3 runs to 13 residues. Germline V gives CDR1 KGHDR, CDR2 SFDVKD. V was trimmed by 9 bases and J by 2 bases, leaving 9 bases between them. The chain's CDR3 is CATETINTGELFF. The CDR3, as DNA: TGTGCCACCGAAACAATCAACACCGGGGAGCTGTTTTTT.

The chain is built from TRBV30 and TRBJ2-3; a weak D match, TRBD2 (7 bases). The CDR3 consists of 14 residues. Trimming removed 0 bases from V and 4 bases from J, with 11 bases in between. Germline loops: CDR1 GTSNPN, CDR2 SVGIG (reference sequence). The CDR3 DNA follows: TGTGCCTGGAGTGTACGGGGGGCGGCAGATACGCAGTATTTT. It encodes CAWSVRGAADTQYF.

The chain uses TRBV18 and TRBJ2-5; 8 bases match TRBD1. Germline V gene sequence: CDR1 KGHSH, CDR2 LQKENI. CDR3 length: 15 amino acids. Germline trimming cut 3 bases from V and 3 bases from J; bases unmatched to any gene: 6. The CDR3 region has the DNA TGTGCCAGCTCACCGGACAGGGCGACCGAAGAGACCCAGTACTTC. It encodes CASSPDRATEETQYF.

This clone showed up just a few times. This rearrangement joins TRBV30 to TRBJ1-4; 7 bases align to TRBD1. The CDR3 has 13 amino acids. Trimming at V came to 5 bases and at J to 6 bases, leaving 6 bases not matched to a gene. Germline CDR1 and CDR2: GTSNPN and SVGIG (reference sequence). The CDR3 loop is CAWETGWDEKLFF. DNA for the CDR3: TGTGCCTGGGAGACAGGGTGGGATGAAAAACTGTTTTTT.

This clone was observed a handful of times. The chain is built from TRBV6-2 or TRBV6-3 and TRBJ1-2; maybe TRBD1 (6 bases). The CDR3 has 13 residues. The germline gives CDR1 MNHEY, CDR2 SVGEGT. V dropped 5 bases and J dropped 8 bases, with 15 bases sitting between them. The CDR3 loop is CASSPDSLGGYTF. The CDR3 nucleotides read TGTGCCAGCAGTCCGGACAGTCTGGGGGGCTACACCTTC.

The CDR3 sequence is CASSLRRGETQYF. The CDR3 DNA follows: TGTGCCAGCAGCCTAAGGCGGGGGGAGACCCAGTACTTC. V is TRBV27 and J is TRBJ2-5; 7 bases fit TRBD2. There are 13 residues in the CDR3. Losses at the gene ends were 6 bases for V and 5 bases for J; bases not matched to a gene: 6. In germline, CDR1 is MNHEY, CDR2 SMNVEV (reference sequence).

This clone showed up just once. The chain joins TRBV27 to TRBJ1-6, with a possible D match to TRBD1 (6 bases). The CDR3 length is 13 residues. V lost 5 bases, J lost 8 bases, and 10 bases lay in between. CDR1 and CDR2 from the germline V gene are MNHEY and SMNVEV (reference sequence). The CDR3 DNA follows: TGTGCCAGCAGTGCACAGGGTTATTCACCCCTCCACTTT. Protein product: CASSAQGYSPLHF.

The chain uses TRBV9 and TRBJ2-6; 11 bases are a match to TRBD2. This CDR3 is built from 18 residues. The germline CDR1 and CDR2 sequences are SGDLS and YYNGEE. J gave up 2 bases and V 0 bases, and 4 bases lay outside the gene matches. CDR3 residues: CASSVGLAGIPGANVLTF. CDR3 DNA sequence: TGTGCCAGCAGCGTAGGACTAGCGGGAATTCCTGGGGCCAACGTCCTGACTTTC.

The genes are TRBV27 and TRBJ2-7, with TRBD2 identical over 8 bases. The CDR3 contains 16 residues. With 6 bases clipped from V and 0 bases from J, the junction kept 10 bases outside the gene matches. Germline-derived CDR1 and CDR2 are MNHEY and SMNVEV (reference sequence). This CDR3 reads CASRTVAGHNSYEQYF. CDR3 sequence (DNA): TGTGCCAGCAGAACTGTAGCGGGACACAACTCCTACGAGCAGTACTTC.

The chain's CDR3 is CASSPIAGDGANVLTF. CDR3 in DNA: TGTGCCAGCAGCCCGATAGCGGGGGATGGGGCCAACGTCCTGACTTTC. The chain carries TRBV4-2 and TRBJ2-6; 9 positions match TRBD2. J lost 3 bases, V lost 4 bases, and 4 bases had no gene match. Germline V gene data show CDR1 as LGHNA and CDR2 as YNFKEQ. The CDR3 loop spans 16 amino acids.

The chain employs TRBV30 and TRBJ1-1; a weak D match, TRBD1 (6 bases). CDR1 and CDR2 (germline): GTSNPN, SVGIG (reference sequence). The length of the CDR3 is 13 residues. Deletions cut 3 bases from V and 1 base from J, with 9 bases between. CDR3 nucleotide sequence: TGTGCCTGGAGGTCGGACAGGAACACTGAAGCTTTCTTT. As protein: CAWRSDRNTEAFF. Using reference TRBV30 and TRBJ1-1 for the parts outside the CDR3, the full variable domain is SQTIHQWPATLVQPVGSPLSLECTVEGTSNPNLYWYRQAAGRGLQLLFYSVGIGQISSEVPQNLSASRPQDRQFILSSKKLLLSDSGFYLCAWRSDRNTEAFFGQGTRLTVV.

The chain carries TRBV18 and TRBJ2-7; possibly TRBD2 for D (5 bases). V was trimmed by 4 bases and J by 6 bases, leaving 19 bases between them. CDR1 is KGHSH and CDR2 is LQKENI in the germline V gene. The CDR3 extends over 15 amino acids. In DNA, the CDR3 is TGTGCCAGCTCACGCACCGAGCCCCCGAGCGGCGAGCAGTACTTC. This sequence encodes CASSRTEPPSGEQYF.

For this clone: In the same sample, other DNA sequences code for this CDR3. V is TRBV27 and J is TRBJ2-7; 8 bases map to TRBD1. Unmatched junction bases numbered 2, after V lost 2 bases and J lost 2 bases. The CDR3 has 14 amino acids. Per germline, CDR1 MNHEY and CDR2 SMNVEV (reference sequence). The CDR3 spells CASSLGTGPYEQYF. The CDR3 nucleotides are TGTGCCAGCAGTTTAGGGACAGGCCCCTACGAGCAGTACTTC.

The chain is built from TRBV24-1 and TRBJ1-2, with TRBD1 matching over 8 bases. The junction had 10 bases not matched to a gene; V was cut back by 3 bases and J by 8 bases. The CDR3 runs to 15 residues. In germline, CDR1 is KGHDR, CDR2 SFDVKD. The CDR3 nucleotides are TGTGCCACCAGTGATCCCGACAGGGGCCGAGGGGGCTACACCTTC. As protein: CATSDPDRGRGGYTF.

This chain uses TRBV19 with TRBJ2-3, with unresolved D. The CDR3 contains 14 residues. The V gene's germline CDR1 is LNHDA and CDR2 SQIVND (reference sequence). V was pared by 2 bases and J by 0 bases, with 6 bases between. CDR3: CASSITQSTDTQYF. CDR3 sequence (DNA): TGTGCCAGTAGTATAACCCAGAGCACAGATACGCAGTATTTT.

A single count supports this clone. This chain links TRBV10-2 with TRBJ2-5; tentatively, D is TRBD2 (7 bases). Trimming took 3 bases from V and 5 from J, leaving 13 bases between them. This CDR3 has 14 amino acids. CDR1 WSHSY and CDR2 SAAADI come from the germline V gene. The CDR3 protein is CASSDPGGPETQYF. CDR3 bases: TGCGCCAGCAGTGACCCCGGGGGGCCGGAGACCCAGTACTTC.

This chain uses TRBV3-1 (or the pseudogene TRBV3-2) with TRBJ2-1, with 9 bases lining up with TRBD2. This CDR3 is 17 amino acids long. CDR1 is LGHDT and CDR2 is YNNKEL in the germline V gene (reference sequence). V dropped 0 bases and J dropped 5; count of bases not matched to a gene: 8. The CDR3 spells CASSQDPGTSPNNEQFF. The CDR3 DNA is TGTGCCAGCAGCCAAGATCCCGGGACTAGCCCTAACAATGAGCAGTTCTTC.

The J gene is TRBJ2-7, the V gene TRBV9, with 11 positions matching TRBD2. The CDR3 loop spans 16 amino acids. V shed 4 bases and J 1 base; nucleotides not matched to a gene: 7. Per the germline V gene, CDR1 is SGDLS and CDR2 is YYNGEE. CDR3 protein: CASSPGGTSGSYEQYF. The CDR3 bases are TGTGCCAGCAGCCCGGGGGGGACTAGCGGATCCTACGAGCAGTACTTC.

This chain's CDR3 is CASSFLGQGYSGNTIYF. The CDR3 region has the DNA TGTGCCAGCAGTTTCTTGGGACAGGGGTACTCTGGAAACACCATATATTTT. V gene TRBV28 combines with J gene TRBJ1-3, with 10 bases aligning to TRBD1. The J segment lost 0 bases and the V segment lost 3 bases, leaving 5 bases of the junction unmatched. Germline V gives CDR1 MDHEN, CDR2 SYDVKM. The CDR3 is made up of 17 amino acids.